This TCR beta chain was identified during a study of cytotoxic CD8 clonotypes in ibrutinib-treated CLL. CDR3 size: 15 residues. J lost 0 bases, V lost 2 bases, and 2 bases had no gene match. CDR1 and CDR2 (germline): SGHNT, YYREEE (reference sequence). The protocol was immunoSEQ multiplex PCR, while the TCRdb copy is restricted to in-frame clones and leaves out a portion. The table shows around 15,000 clones, with around 64% occurring only once. The rearrangement uses TRBV5-4 and TRBJ1-1; 9 bases fit TRBD1. The sequence was collected from a human donor with chronic lymphocytic leukemia. The specimen comprised PBMCs, sampled before ibrutinib treatment. In DNA form, the CDR3 reads TGTGCCAGCAGCTTCGGGACAGGGTTGAACACTGAAGCTTTCTTT. Protein: CASSFGTGLNTEAFF.